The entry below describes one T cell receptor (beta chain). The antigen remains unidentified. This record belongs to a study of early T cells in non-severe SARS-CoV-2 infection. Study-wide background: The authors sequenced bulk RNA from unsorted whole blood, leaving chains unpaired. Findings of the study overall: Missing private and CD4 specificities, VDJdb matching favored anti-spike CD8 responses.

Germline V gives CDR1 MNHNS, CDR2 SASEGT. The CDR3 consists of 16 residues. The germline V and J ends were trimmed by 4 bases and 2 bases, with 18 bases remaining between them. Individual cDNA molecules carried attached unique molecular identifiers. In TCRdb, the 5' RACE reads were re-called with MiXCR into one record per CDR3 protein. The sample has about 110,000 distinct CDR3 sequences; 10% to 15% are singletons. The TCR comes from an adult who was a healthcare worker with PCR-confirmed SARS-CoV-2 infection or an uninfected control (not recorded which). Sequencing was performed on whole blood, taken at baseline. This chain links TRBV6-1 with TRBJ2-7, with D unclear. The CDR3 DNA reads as TGTGCCAGCAGTGGGTTGAGACCCCGACTGGCCTACGAGCAGTACTTC. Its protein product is CASSGLRPRLAYEQYF.